The clone carrying this T cell receptor (beta chain) was found once. Its cognate antigen is unknown. This sample was taken from a study of OX40 agonist ivuxolimab in advanced cancers. For the study at large: Subjects had a mean age of roughly 60 years, with a range of roughly 23 to 80; around 80% were male. Partial responses were observed in three patients, of whom one had hepatocellular carcinoma and two had cutaneous melanoma. Notes on the study in general: Circulating CD4+ and CD8+ T cells showed clonal expansion by week 6 at 0.1 to 3.0 mg/kg. More expanded clones were found, on average, in CD8+ than in CD4+ T cells.

Measured with immunoSEQ multiplex PCR; TCRdb has only the in-frame clones, and not every one. The top ten hold roughly 49% of the sample, which has fewer than 50,000 clones, roughly nine tenths seen once. The junction had 11 bases not matched to a gene; V was cut back by 6 bases and J by 2 bases. The CDR3 spans 16 residues. Per germline, CDR1 SEHNR and CDR2 FQNEAQ (reference sequence). V gene TRBV7-9 combines with J gene TRBJ2-3; 7 bases match TRBD2. The TCR sequence derives from an adult with an advanced solid tumor such as melanoma, head and neck, liver or kidney cancer. The sequenced sample was CD4+ or CD8+ T cells sorted from blood, obtained in a trial of the OX40 agonist ivuxolimab. The CDR3 protein is CASSDIGGDPTDTQYF. CDR3 DNA sequence: TGTGCCAGCAGTGACATTGGGGGGGACCCCACAGATACGCAGTATTTT.